This TCR beta chain was recorded in a study of post-analysis software for immune sequencing data. This clonotype was counted many times. Researchers reported that TCR beta cDNA libraries carried unique molecular identifiers. Each CDR3 protein gets one entry after TCRdb re-called the PCR reads with MiXCR. Of 400,000 to 500,000 distinct CDR3 sequences in the sample, approximately 37% are singletons; the top ten hold about 8%. The clonotype was recovered from a girl aged 2 to 10 with multiple sclerosis. Input material: blood.

The CDR3 sequence is CASSLNPGSYEQYF. For the CDR3, the DNA is TGTGCCAGCAGCTTAAATCCAGGAAGCTACGAGCAGTACTTC. The chain combines TRBV7-9 with TRBJ2-7; D not certain. V lost 2 bases and J 3 bases, leaving 11 bases between the germline ends. CDR3 length equals 14 residues. The germline V gene encodes CDR1 SEHNR and CDR2 FQNEAQ (reference sequence). The whole variable domain, filled in from reference TRBV7-9 and TRBJ2-7, reads DTGVSQNPRHKITKRGQNVTFRCDPISEHNRLYWYRQTLGQGPEFLTYFQNEAQLEKSRLLSDRFSAERPKGSFSTLEIQRTEQGDSAMYLCASSLNPGSYEQYFGPGTRLTVT.